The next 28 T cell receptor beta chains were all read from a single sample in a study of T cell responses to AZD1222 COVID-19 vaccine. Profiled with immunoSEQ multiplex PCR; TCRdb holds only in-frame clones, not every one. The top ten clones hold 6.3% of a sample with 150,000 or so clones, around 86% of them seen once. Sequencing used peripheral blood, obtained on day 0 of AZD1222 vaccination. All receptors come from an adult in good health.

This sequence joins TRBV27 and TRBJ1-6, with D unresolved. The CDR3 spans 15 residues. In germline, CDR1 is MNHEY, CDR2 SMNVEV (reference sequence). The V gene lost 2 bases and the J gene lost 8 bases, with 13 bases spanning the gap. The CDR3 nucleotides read TGTGCCAGCAGTTTAGTTTTTGTAAGGGATTCACCCCTCCACTTT. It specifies CASSLVFVRDSPLHF.

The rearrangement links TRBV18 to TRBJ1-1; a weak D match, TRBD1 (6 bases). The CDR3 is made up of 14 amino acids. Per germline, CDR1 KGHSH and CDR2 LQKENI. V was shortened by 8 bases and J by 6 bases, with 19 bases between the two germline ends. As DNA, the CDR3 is TGTGCCAGCCTCACGGGGGGCCAGGGCGCTGAAGCTTTCTTT. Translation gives CASLTGGQGAEAFF.

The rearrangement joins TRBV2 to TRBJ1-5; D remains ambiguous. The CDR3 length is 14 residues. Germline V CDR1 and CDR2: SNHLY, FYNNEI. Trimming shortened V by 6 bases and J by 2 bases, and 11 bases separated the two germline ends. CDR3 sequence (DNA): TGTGCCAGCAGCGTACTTAGAGGCAATCAGCCCCAGCATTTT. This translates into CASSVLRGNQPQHF. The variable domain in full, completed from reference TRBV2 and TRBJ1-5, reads EPEVTQTPSHQVTQMGQEVILRCVPISNHLYFYWYRQILGQKVEFLVSFYNNEISEKSEIFDDQFSVERPDGSNFTLKIRSTKLEDSAMYFCASSVLRGNQPQHFGDGTRLSIL.

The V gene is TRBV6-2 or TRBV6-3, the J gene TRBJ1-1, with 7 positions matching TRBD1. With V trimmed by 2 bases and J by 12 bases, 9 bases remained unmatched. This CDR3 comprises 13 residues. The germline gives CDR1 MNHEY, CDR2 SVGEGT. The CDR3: CASSYKVRGVTFF. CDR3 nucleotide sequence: TGTGCCAGCAGTTACAAAGTCAGGGGGGTGACTTTCTTT.

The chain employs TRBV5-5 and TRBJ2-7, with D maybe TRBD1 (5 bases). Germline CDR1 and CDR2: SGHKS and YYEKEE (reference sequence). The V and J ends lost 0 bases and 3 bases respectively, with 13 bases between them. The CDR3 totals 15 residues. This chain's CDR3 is CASSLERQTYYEQYF. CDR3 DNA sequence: TGTGCCAGCAGCTTGGAGAGACAGACCTACTACGAGCAGTACTTC.

The CDR3 region is CASSLGGGDYGYTF. DNA of the CDR3: TGTGCCAGCAGCTTAGGAGGGGGCGACTATGGCTACACCTTC. V usage is TRBV7-9 and J usage is TRBJ1-2, with TRBD1 matching over 7 bases. The ends lost 1 base at V and 3 bases at J; junction bases unmatched: 2. Germline assignment: CDR1 SEHNR and CDR2 FQNEAQ (reference sequence). This CDR3 is 14 amino acids long.

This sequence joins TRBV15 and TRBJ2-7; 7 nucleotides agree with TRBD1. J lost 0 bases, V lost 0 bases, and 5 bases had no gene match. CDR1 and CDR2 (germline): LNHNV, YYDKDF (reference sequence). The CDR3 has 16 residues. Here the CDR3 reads CATSRDKGASSYEQYF. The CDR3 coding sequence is TGTGCCACCAGCAGAGACAAGGGGGCGAGCTCCTACGAGCAGTACTTC.

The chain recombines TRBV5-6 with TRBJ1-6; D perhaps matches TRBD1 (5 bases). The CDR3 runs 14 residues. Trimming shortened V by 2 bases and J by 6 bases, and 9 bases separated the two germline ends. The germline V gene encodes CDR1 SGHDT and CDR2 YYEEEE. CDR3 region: CASSLGQSNSPLHF. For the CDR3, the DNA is TGTGCCAGCAGCTTAGGACAAAGTAATTCACCCCTCCACTTT.

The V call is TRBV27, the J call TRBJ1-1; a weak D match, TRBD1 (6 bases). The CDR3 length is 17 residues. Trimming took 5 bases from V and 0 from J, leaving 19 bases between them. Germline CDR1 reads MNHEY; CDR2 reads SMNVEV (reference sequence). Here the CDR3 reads CASSLSRGGTLNTEAFF. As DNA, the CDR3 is TGTGCCAGCAGTCTCTCTCGAGGGGGAACCTTGAACACTGAAGCTTTCTTT.

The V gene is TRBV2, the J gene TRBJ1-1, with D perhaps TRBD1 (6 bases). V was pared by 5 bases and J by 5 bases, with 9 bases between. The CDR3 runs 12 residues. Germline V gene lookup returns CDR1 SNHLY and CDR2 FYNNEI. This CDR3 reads CASSKTGTEAFF. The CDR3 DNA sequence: TGTGCCAGCAGTAAAACAGGGACTGAAGCTTTCTTT.

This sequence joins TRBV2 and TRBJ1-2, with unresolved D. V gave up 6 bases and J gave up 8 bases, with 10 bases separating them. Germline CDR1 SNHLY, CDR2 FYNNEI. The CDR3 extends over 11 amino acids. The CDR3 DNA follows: TGTGCCAGCAGGGAATTGGAGGGCTACACCTTC. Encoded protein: CASRELEGYTF.

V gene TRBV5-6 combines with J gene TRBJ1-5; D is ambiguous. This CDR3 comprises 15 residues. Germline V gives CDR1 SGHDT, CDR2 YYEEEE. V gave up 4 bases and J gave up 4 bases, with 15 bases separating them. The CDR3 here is CASSQNPGTNQPQHF. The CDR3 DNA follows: TGTGCCAGCAGCCAAAACCCAGGTACAAATCAGCCCCAGCATTTT.

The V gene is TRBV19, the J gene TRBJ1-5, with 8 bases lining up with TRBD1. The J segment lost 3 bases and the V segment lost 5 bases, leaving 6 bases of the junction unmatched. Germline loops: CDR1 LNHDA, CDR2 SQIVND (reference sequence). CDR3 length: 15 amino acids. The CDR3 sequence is CASSDGQGLNQPQHF. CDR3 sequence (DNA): TGTGCCAGTAGTGACGGACAGGGCCTCAATCAGCCCCAGCATTTT.

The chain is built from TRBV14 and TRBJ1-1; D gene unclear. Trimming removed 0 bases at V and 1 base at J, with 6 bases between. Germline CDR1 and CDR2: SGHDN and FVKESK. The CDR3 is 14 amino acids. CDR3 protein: CASSQEVRNTEAFF. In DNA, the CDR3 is TGTGCCAGCAGCCAAGAAGTGCGGAACACTGAAGCTTTCTTT.

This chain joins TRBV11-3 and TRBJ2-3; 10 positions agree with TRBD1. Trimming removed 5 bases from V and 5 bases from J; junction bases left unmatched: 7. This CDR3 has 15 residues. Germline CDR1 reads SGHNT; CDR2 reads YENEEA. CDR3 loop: CASSLTGGGIDTQYF. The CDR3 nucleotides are TGTGCCAGCAGCCTGACAGGGGGCGGGATAGATACGCAGTATTTT.

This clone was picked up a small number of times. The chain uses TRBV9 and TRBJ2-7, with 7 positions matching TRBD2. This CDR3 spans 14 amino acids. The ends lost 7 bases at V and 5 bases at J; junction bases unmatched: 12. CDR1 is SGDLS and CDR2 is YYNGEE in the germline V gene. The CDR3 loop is CASGPRAGIDEQYF. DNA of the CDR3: TGTGCCAGCGGACCCCGAGCGGGGATCGACGAGCAGTACTTC.

CDR3 region: CASSESRGNTEAFF. For the CDR3, the DNA is TGCGCCAGCAGTGAGTCGCGTGGGAACACTGAAGCTTTCTTT. V and J are TRBV10-2 and TRBJ1-1; D gene ambiguous. Trimming stripped 0 bases from V and 1 base from J, with 6 bases between. The CDR3 covers 14 residues. Looked up from germline, CDR1 is WSHSY and CDR2 is SAAADI.

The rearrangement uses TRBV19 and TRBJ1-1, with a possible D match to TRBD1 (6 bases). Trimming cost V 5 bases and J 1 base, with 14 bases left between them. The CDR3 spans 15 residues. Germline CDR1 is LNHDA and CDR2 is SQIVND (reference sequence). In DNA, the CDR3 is TGTGCCAGTAGTGACCTGACAGGAACGAACACTGAAGCTTTCTTT. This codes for CASSDLTGTNTEAFF.

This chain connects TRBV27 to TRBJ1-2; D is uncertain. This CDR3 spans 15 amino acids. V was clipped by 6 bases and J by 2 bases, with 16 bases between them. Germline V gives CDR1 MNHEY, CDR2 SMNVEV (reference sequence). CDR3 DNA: TGTGCCAGCAGCCCCGGGAAGGACTTCAACTATGGCTACACCTTC. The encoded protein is CASSPGKDFNYGYTF.

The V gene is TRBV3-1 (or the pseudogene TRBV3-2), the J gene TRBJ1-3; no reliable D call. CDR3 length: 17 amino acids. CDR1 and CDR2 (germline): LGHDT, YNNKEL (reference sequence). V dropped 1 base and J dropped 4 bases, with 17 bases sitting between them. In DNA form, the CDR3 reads TGTGCCAGCAGCCAAGGAATTCGGGGAGGTGCGGGAAACACCATATATTTT. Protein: CASSQGIRGGAGNTIYF.

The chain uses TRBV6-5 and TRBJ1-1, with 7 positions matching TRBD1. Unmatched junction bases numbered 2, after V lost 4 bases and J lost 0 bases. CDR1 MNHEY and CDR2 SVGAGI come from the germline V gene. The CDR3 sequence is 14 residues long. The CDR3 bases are TGTGCCAGCAGTTTGACAGGGATGAACACTGAAGCTTTCTTT. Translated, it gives CASSLTGMNTEAFF.

The CDR3 loop reads CASSEGETGGSEAFF. In nucleotides, the CDR3 is TGTGCCAGCAGTGAAGGAGAGACAGGAGGGTCTGAAGCTTTCTTT. V is TRBV6-1 and J is TRBJ1-1; a possible D gene is TRBD1 (6 bases). This CDR3 has 15 amino acids. Germline-derived CDR1 and CDR2 are MNHNS and SASEGT. The germline V and J ends were trimmed by 1 base and 6 bases, with 15 bases remaining between them.

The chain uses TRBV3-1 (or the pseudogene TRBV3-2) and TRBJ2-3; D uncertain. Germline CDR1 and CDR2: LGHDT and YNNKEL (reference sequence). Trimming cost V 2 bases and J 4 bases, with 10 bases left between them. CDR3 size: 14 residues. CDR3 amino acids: CASSQPRTADTQYF. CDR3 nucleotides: TGTGCCAGCAGCCAACCCAGGACCGCAGATACGCAGTATTTT.

The CDR3 reads CATSDPPRTGSNEQFF. CDR3 coding DNA: TGTGCCACCAGTGACCCACCCCGGACAGGGTCGAATGAGCAGTTCTTC. The V call is TRBV24-1, the J call TRBJ2-1; 8 nucleotides agree with TRBD1. The V gene's germline CDR1 is KGHDR and CDR2 SFDVKD. Unmatched junction bases numbered 11, after V lost 4 bases and J lost 7 bases. The CDR3 spans 16 residues.

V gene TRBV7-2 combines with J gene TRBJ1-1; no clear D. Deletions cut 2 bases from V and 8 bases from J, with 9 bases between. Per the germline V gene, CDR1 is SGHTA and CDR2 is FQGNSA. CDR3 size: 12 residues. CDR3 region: CASSLTGKEAFF. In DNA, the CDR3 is TGTGCCAGCAGCTTAACGGGAAAAGAAGCTTTCTTT. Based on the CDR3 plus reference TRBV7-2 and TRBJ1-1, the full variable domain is GAGVSQSPSNKVTEKGKDVELRCDPISGHTALYWYRQSLGQGLEFLIYFQGNSAPDKSGLPSDRFSAERTGGSVSTLTIQRTQQEDSAVYLCASSLTGKEAFFGQGTRLTVV.

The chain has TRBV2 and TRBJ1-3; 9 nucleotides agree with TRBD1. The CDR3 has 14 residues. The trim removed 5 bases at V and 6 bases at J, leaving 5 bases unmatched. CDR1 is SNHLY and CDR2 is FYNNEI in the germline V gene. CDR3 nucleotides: TGTGCCAGCAGTATCGGGACAGGGCCAAACACCATATATTTT. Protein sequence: CASSIGTGPNTIYF.

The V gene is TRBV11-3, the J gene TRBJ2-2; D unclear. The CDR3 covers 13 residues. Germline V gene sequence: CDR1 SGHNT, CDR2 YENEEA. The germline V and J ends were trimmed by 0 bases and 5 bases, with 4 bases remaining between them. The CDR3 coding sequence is TGTGCCAGCAGCTTAGATCCAACCGGGGAGCTGTTTTTT. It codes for CASSLDPTGELFF.

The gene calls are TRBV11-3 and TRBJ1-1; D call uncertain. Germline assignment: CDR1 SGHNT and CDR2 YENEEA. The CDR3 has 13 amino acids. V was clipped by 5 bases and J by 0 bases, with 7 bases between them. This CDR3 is CASSPRMNTEAFF. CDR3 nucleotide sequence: TGTGCCAGCAGCCCCCGAATGAACACTGAAGCTTTCTTT.